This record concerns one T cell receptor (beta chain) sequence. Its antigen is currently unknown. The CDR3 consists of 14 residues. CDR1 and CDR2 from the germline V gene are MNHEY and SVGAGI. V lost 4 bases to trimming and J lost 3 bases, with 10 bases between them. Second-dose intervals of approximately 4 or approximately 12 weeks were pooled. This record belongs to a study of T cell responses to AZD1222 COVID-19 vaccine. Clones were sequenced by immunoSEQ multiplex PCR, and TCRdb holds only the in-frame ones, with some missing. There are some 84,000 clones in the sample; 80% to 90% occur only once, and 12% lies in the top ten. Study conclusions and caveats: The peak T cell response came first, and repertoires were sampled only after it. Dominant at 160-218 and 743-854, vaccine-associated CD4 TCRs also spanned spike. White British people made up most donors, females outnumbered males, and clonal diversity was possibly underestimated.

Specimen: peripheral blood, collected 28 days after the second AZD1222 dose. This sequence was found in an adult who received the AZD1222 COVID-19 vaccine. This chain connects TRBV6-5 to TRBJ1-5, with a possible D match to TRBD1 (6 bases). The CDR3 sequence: CASSLDRINQPQHF. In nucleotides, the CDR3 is TGTGCCAGCAGTTTAGACAGGATCAATCAGCCCCAGCATTTT.